The 4 T cell receptor beta chains presented below share a single source sample, sequenced in a study of CD8+ T cells in alopecia areata. The treatment: oral pan-JAK inhibitor, 5-10 mg twice daily. Following RNA extraction, reverse transcription yielded cDNA that acted as the sequencing template. The table came from immunoSEQ multiplex PCR; TCRdb's copy has only in-frame clones and leaves some out. Found here are about 180,000 clones, approximately 49% of them singletons; the top ten hold about 9.5%. The sequences come from CD8+ T cells sorted from blood, collected around week 52, from a patient treated with tofacitinib. All receptors derive from a human donor with alopecia areata.

This clone was seen ten or more times. V is TRBV7-9 and J is TRBJ1-1; 9 bases are a match to TRBD1. The germline V gene encodes CDR1 SEHNR and CDR2 FQNEAQ (reference sequence). The CDR3 has 16 amino acids. With 1 base clipped from V and 4 bases from J, the junction kept 7 bases outside the gene matches. The CDR3 sequence is CASSLDRGRITTEAFF. The CDR3 DNA sequence: TGTGCCAGCAGCTTAGACAGGGGGCGAATAACCACTGAAGCTTTCTTT.

This clone appeared a few times. This chain links TRBV6-5 with TRBJ2-1, with 9 positions matching TRBD2. The junction had 7 bases not matched to a gene; V was cut back by 7 bases and J by 6 bases. CDR1 is MNHEY, CDR2 SVGAGI, per germline. CDR3 length equals 14 residues. The CDR3 DNA is TGTGCCAGCATGGGCGGGGGGGCCGGCAATGAGCAGTTCTTC. The encoded protein is CASMGGGAGNEQFF.

V usage is TRBV5-6 and J usage is TRBJ2-3; maybe TRBD1 (6 bases). Germline values: CDR1 SGHDT, CDR2 YYEEEE. V shed 2 bases and J shed 9 bases, with 10 bases lying between them. This CDR3 comprises 12 residues. The CDR3 DNA reads TGTGCCAGCAGCTTCCAGGGGAACACGCAGTATTTT. Translating gives CASSFQGNTQYF.

CDR3 bases: TGTGCCAGCAGCTTGGCCAGGGCAGGGCTCGGCTACACCTTC. This encodes CASSLARAGLGYTF. The J gene is TRBJ1-2, the V gene TRBV5-4, with D perhaps TRBD1 (5 bases). The CDR3 extends over 14 amino acids. CDR1 and CDR2 (germline): SGHNT, YYREEE (reference sequence). Trimming stripped 0 bases from V and 8 bases from J, with 14 bases between.